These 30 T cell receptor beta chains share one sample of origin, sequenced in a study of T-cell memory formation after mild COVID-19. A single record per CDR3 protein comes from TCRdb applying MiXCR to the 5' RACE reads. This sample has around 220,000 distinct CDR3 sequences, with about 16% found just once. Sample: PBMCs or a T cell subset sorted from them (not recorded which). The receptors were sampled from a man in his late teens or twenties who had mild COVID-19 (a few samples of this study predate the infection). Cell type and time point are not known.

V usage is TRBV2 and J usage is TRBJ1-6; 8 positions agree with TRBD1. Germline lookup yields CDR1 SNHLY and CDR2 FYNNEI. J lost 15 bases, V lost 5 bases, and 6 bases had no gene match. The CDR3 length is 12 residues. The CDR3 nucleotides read TGTGCCAGCAGTCCACAGGGGGGATACCTCCACTTT. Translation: CASSPQGGYLHF.

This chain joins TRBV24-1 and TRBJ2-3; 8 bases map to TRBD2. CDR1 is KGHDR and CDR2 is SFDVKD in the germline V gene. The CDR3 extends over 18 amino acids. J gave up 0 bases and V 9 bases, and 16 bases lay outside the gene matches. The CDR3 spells CATGGAGGHDPSTDTQYF. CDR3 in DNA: TGTGCCACCGGCGGCGCGGGGGGCCACGACCCCAGCACAGATACGCAGTATTTT.

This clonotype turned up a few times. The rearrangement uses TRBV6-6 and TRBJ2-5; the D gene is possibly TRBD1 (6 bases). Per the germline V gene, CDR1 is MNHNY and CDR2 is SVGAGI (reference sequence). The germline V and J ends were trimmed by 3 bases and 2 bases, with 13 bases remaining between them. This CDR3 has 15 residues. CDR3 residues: CASSYTAGVQETQYF. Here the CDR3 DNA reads TGTGCCAGCAGTTATACCGCAGGGGTACAAGAGACCCAGTACTTC.

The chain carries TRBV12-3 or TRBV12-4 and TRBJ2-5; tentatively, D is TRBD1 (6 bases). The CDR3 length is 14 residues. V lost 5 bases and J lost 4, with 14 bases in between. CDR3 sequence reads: CASSDNRDLETQYF. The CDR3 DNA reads TGTGCCAGCAGTGACAACAGGGATCTAGAGACCCAGTACTTC.

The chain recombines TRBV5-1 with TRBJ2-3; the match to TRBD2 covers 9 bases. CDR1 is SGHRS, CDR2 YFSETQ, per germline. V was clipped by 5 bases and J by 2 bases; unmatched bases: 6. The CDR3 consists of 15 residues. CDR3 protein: CASRKAGGVTDTQYF. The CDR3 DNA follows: TGCGCCAGCAGGAAGGCGGGGGGGGTCACAGATACGCAGTATTTT.

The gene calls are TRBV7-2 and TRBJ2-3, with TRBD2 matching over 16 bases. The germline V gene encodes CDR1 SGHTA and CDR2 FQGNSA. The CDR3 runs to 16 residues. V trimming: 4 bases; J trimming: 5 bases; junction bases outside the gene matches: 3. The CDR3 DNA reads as TGTGCCAGCAGCTCGGGACTAGCGGGGGGGCTAGATACGCAGTATTTT. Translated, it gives CASSSGLAGGLDTQYF.

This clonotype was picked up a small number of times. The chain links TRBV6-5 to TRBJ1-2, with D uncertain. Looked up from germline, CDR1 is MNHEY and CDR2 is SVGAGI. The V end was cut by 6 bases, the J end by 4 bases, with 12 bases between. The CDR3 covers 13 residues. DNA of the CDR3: TGTGCCAGCAGATCCCCTGGAGGCTATGGCTACACCTTC. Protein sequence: CASRSPGGYGYTF.

CDR3 DNA: TGTGCCAGTAGTCCCCGTCCTCAGGGAGGCAACTATGGCTACACCTTC. Protein sequence: CASSPRPQGGNYGYTF. The chain carries TRBV19 and TRBJ1-2, with a tentative D call TRBD1 (5 bases). V shed 5 bases and J shed 2 bases, with 18 bases lying between them. The CDR3 spans 16 residues. Per the germline V gene, CDR1 is LNHDA and CDR2 is SQIVND (reference sequence). Full variable domain (outside the CDR3, taken from reference TRBV19 and TRBJ1-2): DGGITQSPKYLFRKEGQNVTLSCEQNLNHDAMYWYRQDPGQGLRLIYYSQIVNDFQKGDIAEGYSVSREKKESFPLTVTSAQKNPTAFYLCASSPRPQGGNYGYTFGSGTRLTVV.

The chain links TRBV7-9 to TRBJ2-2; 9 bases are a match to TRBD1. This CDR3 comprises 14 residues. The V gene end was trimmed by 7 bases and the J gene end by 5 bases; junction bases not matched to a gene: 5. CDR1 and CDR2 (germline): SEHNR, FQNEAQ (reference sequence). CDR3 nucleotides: TGTGCCAGCACCGGACAGGGGAAGACCGGGGAGCTGTTTTTT. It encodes CASTGQGKTGELFF.

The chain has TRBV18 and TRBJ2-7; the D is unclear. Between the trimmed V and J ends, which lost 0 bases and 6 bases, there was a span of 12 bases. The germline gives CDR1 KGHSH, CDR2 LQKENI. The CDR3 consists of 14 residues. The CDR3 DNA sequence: TGTGCCAGCTCACCACCCGGCAGCCTCCGCGAGCAGTACGTC. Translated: CASSPPGSLREQYV.

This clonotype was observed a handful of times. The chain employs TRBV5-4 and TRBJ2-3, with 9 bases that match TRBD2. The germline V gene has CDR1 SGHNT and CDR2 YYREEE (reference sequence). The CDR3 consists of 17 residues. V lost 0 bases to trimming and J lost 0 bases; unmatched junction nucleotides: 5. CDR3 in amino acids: CASSLVGLAGSTDTQYF. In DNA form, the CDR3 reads TGTGCCAGCAGCTTGGTGGGCCTAGCGGGAAGCACAGATACGCAGTATTTT.

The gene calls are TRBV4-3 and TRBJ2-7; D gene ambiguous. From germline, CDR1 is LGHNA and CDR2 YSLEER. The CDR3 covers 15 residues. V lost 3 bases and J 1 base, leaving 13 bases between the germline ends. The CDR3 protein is CASSQSVQESYEQYF. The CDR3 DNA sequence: TGCGCCAGCAGCCAGTCGGTCCAGGAATCCTACGAGCAGTACTTC.

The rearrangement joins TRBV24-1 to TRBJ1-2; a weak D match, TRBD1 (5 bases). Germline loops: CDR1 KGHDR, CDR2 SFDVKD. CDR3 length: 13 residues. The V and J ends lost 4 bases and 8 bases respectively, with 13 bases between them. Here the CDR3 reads CATSDGTGFGYTF. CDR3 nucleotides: TGTGCCACCAGTGACGGCACAGGATTCGGCTACACCTTC.

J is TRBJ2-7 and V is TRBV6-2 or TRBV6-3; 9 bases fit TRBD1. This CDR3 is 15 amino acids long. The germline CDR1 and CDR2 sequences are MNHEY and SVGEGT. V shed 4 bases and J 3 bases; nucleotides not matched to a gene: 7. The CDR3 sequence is CASSSGTGRYYEQYF. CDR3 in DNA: TGTGCCAGCAGTTCCGGGACAGGGCGATACTACGAGCAGTACTTC.

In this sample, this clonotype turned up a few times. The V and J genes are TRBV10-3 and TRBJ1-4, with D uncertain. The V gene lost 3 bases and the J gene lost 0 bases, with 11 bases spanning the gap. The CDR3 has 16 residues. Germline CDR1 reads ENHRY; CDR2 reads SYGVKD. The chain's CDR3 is CAISDTTKATNEKLFF. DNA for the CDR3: TGTGCCATCAGTGACACGACCAAGGCAACTAATGAAAAACTGTTTTTT.

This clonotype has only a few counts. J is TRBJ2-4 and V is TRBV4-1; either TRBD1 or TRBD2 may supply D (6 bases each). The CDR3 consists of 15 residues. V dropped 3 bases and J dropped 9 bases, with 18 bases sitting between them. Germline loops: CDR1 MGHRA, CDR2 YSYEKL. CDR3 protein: CASSHPAGQGGIQYF. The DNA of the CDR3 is TGCGCCAGCAGCCACCCGGCGGGACAAGGGGGCATTCAGTACTTC.

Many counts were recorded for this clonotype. CDR3 bases: TGTGCCAGCAGTTTAGCCGGGGCCACCTTCTATGGCTACACCTTC. As protein: CASSLAGATFYGYTF. The rearrangement joins TRBV12-3 or TRBV12-4 to TRBJ1-2, with D maybe TRBD1 (5 bases). There are 15 residues in the CDR3. V lost 0 bases and J lost 4, with 12 bases in between.

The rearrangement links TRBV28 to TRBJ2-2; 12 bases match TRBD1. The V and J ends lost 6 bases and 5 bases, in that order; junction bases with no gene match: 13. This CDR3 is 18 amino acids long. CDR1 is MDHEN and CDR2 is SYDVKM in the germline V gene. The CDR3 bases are TGTGCCAGCAGGCCCCGGGACAGGGGGCGCAGGGAGACCGGGGAGCTGTTTTTT. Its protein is CASRPRDRGRRETGELFF.

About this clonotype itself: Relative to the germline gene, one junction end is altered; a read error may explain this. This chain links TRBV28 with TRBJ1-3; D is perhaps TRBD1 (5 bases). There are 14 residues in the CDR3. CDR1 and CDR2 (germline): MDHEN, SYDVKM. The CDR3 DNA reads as TGTGCCAGCAGTGACAGCACCTCTGGAAACGCCATATATTTT. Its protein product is CASSDSTSGNAIYF.

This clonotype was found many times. The CDR3 spells CASSLVGNQPQHF. The CDR3 DNA reads TGTGCCAGCAGCTTAGTGGGGAATCAGCCCCAGCATTTT. The chain combines TRBV7-9 with TRBJ1-5; D not certain. CDR3 size: 13 residues. Trimming took 1 base from V and 4 from J, leaving 5 bases between them. From germline, CDR1 is SEHNR and CDR2 FQNEAQ (reference sequence). Full variable domain (remainder filled in from reference TRBV7-9 and TRBJ1-5): DTGVSQNPRHKITKRGQNVTFRCDPISEHNRLYWYRQTLGQGPEFLTYFQNEAQLEKSRLLSDRFSAERPKGSFSTLEIQRTEQGDSAMYLCASSLVGNQPQHFGDGTRLSIL.

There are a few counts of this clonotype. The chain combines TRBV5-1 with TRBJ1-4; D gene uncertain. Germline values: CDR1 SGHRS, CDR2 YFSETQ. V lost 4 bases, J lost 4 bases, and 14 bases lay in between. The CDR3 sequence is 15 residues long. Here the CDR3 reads CASSPEEHGNEKLFF. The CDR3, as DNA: TGCGCCAGCAGCCCGGAGGAACACGGTAATGAAAAACTGTTTTTT.

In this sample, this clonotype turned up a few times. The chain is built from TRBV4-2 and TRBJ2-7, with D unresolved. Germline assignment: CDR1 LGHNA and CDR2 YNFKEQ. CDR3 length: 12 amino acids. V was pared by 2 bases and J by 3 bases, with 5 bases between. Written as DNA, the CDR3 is TGTGCCAGCAGCCAACCCAGCTACGAGCAGTACTTC. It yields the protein CASSQPSYEQYF.

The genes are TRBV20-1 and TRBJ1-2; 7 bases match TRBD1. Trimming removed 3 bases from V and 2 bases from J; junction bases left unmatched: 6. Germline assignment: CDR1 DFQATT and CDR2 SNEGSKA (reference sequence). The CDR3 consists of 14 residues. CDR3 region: CSASRGTENYGYTF. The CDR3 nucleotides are TGCAGTGCTAGCCGGGGGACAGAGAACTATGGCTACACCTTC.

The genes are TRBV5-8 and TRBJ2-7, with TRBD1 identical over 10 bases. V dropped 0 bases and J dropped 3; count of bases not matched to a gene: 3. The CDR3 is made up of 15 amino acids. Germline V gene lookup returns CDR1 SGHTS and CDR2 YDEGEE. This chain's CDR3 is CASSLGGQGYYEQYV. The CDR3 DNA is TGTGCCAGCAGCTTGGGGGGACAGGGGTACTACGAGCAGTACGTC.

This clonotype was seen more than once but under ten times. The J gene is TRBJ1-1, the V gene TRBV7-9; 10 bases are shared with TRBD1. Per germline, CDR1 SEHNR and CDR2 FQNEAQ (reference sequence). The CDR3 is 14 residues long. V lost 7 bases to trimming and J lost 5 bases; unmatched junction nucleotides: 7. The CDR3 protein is CASIADRGATEAFF. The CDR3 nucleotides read TGTGCCAGCATTGCGGACAGGGGGGCGACTGAAGCTTTCTTT.

CDR3 sequence (DNA): TGCGCCAGCAGCCGCCAAACAGGGTTGGCGAGCAATCAGCCCCAGCATTTT. As protein: CASSRQTGLASNQPQHF. The chain joins TRBV4-1 to TRBJ1-5; D is possibly TRBD1 (6 bases). Per germline, CDR1 MGHRA and CDR2 YSYEKL. This CDR3 contains 17 residues. V shed 4 bases and J shed 1 base, with 17 bases lying between them.

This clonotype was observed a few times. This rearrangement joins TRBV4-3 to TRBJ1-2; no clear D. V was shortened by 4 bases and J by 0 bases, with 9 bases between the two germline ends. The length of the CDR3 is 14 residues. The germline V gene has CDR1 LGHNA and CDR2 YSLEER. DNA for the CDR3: TGCGCCAGCAGCCCTAACGGTCCTAACTATGGCTACACCTTC. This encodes CASSPNGPNYGYTF.

CDR3 in DNA: TGCGCCAGCAGCCAAGAAATGGGGGGGGCCTATGGCTACACCTTC. It is translated as CASSQEMGGAYGYTF. The chain carries TRBV4-3 and TRBJ1-2, with TRBD1 as a possible D gene (6 bases). Deletions cut 0 bases from V and 4 bases from J, with 12 bases between. This CDR3 has 15 residues. Germline V lookup: CDR1 LGHNA, CDR2 YSLEER.

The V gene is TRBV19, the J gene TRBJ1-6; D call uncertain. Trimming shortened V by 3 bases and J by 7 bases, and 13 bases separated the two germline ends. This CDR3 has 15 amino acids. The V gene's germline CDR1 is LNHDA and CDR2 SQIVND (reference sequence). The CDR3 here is CASSIIGGRNSPLHF. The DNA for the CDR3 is TGTGCCAGTAGTATTATTGGAGGCAGAAATTCACCCCTCCACTTT.

DNA for the CDR3: TGCAGTGCTAGTGTCAGGCGCAAAGGAAATTCACCCCTCCACTTT. It encodes CSASVRRKGNSPLHF. The V and J genes are TRBV20-1 and TRBJ1-6; D gene unclear. The CDR3 extends over 15 amino acids. CDR1 DFQATT and CDR2 SNEGSKA come from the germline V gene (reference sequence). The V end was cut by 3 bases, the J end by 7 bases, with 16 bases between.